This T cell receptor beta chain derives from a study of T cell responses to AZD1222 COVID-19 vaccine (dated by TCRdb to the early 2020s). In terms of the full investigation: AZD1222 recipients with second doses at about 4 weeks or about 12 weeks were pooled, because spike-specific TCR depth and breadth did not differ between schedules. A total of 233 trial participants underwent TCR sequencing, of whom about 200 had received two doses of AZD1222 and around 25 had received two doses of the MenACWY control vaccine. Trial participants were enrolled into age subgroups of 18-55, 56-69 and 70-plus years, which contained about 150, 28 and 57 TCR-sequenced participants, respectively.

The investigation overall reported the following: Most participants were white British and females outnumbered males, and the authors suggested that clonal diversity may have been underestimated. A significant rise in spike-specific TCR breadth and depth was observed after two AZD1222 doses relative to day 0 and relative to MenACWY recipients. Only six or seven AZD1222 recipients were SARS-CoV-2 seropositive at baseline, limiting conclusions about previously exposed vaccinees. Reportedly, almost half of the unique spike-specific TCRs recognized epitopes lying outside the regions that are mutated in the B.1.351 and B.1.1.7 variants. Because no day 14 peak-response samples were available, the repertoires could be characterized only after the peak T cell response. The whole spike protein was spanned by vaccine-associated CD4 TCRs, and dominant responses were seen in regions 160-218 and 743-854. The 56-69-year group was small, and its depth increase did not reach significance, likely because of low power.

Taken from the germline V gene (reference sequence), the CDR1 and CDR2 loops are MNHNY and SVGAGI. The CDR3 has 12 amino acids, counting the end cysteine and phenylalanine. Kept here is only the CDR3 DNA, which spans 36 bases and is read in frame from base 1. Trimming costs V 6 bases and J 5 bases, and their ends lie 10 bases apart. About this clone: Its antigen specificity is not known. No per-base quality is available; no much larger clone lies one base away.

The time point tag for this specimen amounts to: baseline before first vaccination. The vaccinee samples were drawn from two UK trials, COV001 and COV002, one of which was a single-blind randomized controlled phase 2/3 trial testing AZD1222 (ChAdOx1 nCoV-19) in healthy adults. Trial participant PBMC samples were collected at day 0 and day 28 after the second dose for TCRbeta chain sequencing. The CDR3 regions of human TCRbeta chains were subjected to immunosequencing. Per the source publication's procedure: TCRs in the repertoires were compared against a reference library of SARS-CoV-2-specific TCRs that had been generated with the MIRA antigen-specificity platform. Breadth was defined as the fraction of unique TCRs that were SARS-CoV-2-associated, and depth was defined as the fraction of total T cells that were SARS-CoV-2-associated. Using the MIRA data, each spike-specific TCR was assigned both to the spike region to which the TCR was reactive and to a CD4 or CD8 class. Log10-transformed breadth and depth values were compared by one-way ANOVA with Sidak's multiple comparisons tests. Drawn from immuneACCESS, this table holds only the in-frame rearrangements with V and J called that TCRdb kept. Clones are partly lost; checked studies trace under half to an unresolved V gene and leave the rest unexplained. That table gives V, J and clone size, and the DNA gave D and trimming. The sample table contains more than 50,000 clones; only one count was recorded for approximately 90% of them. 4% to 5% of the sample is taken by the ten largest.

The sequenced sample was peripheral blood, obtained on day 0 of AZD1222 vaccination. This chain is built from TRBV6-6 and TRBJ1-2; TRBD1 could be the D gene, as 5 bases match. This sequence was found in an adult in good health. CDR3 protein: CASSREGYGYTF. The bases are TGTGCCAGCAGCAGGGAAGGGTATGGCTACACCTTC.